This TCR beta chain is drawn from a study of T cells in localized non-small cell lung cancer. Findings and caveats of the study: Patients showing higher blood T cell density tended to see longer overall survival. Maximal T cell clonality occurred in uninvolved adjacent lung, with tumor ranking below it. Among the top 100 tumor clones, a median approximately 60 appeared in adjacent lung. Only one tumor region was sequenced, so heterogeneity remains possible.

Turning to this clone: Its antigen is still unknown.

The CDR3 has 15 residues. Germline values: CDR1 SGDLS, CDR2 YYNGEE. The V end lost 1 base, the J end lost 8 bases, and 18 bases lay between the germline ends. The assay was immunoSEQ multiplex PCR, and TCRdb's table has in-frame clones only and misses some. The profile covers some 29,000 clones, with 80% to 90% appearing a single time and around 6.8% taken by the ten largest. Sequences were derived from peripheral blood, sampled before any cancer treatment. The rearrangement uses TRBV9 and TRBJ1-2; D unclear. The receptor was derived from a male donor older than 55 with stage I lung adenocarcinoma. CDR3: CASSVSTGEASGYTF. CDR3 DNA sequence: TGTGCCAGCAGCGTATCTACGGGCGAGGCTTCCGGCTACACCTTC.